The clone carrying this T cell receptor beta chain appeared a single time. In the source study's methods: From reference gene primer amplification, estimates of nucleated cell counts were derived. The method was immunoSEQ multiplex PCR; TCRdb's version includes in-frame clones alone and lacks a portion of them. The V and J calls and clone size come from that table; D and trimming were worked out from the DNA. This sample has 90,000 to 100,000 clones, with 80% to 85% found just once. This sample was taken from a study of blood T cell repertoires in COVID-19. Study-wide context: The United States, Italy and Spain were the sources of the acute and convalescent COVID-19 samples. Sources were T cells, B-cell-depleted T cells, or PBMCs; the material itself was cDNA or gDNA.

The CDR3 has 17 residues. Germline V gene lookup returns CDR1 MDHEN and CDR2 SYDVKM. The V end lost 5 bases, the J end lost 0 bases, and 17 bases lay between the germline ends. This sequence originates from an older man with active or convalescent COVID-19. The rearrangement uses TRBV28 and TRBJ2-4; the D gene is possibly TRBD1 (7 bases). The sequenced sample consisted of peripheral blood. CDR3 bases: TGTGCCAGCAGTGCTGGGGGGACAGTTTTAGCCAAAAACATTCAGTACTTC. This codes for CASSAGGTVLAKNIQYF.